The following is a T cell receptor (beta chain) sequence with its context. The antigen is not known. The sample belongs to a study of shared clonotypes between healthy human individuals. Study-level results: Across subsets, estimated richness was generally greater for naive than for memory populations.

As originally analysed: Junction-only sequences without quality scores were provided by ImmunoSEQ, so filtering was different. Sequencing was performed with immunoSEQ multiplex PCR; in TCRdb, only in-frame clones are kept and a portion is missing. V, J and clone size were drawn from that table, and D and trimming were deduced from the DNA. The sample has about a million clones; around three quarters are singletons. Trimming took 3 bases from V and 5 from J; bases not matched to a gene: 11. CDR3 length: 16 residues. Germline loops: CDR1 SEHNR, CDR2 FQNEAQ (reference sequence). V and J are TRBV7-9 and TRBJ1-2; TRBD1 matches at 8 bases. Sample: memory CD4+ T cells from PBMCs. Subset specified: CD45RA-negative fraction. The clonotype originates from a young man in good health. Some clones in this sample may be carry-over from other donors' samples. The CDR3 reads CASSFVGQGYRYGYTF. As DNA, the CDR3 is TGTGCCAGCAGCTTCGTCGGACAGGGATACCGGTATGGCTACACCTTC.